This entry features one T cell receptor (beta chain) sequence. Produced via immunoSEQ multiplex PCR; TCRdb's table is partial and in-frame only. The profile shows around 16,000 clones, roughly 80% of them singletons. The data were taken from a study of somatic mutations in cytotoxic T cells in rheumatoid arthritis. Study-level information: Collection of patient blood (approximately 29 ml EDTA) took place right after diagnosis, before any treatment. Purity of nearly 100% was reached when some V beta antibody-stained T-cell populations were flow-sorted, including V beta1+ cells sequenced for TCRB.

Losses at the gene ends were 5 bases for V and 0 bases for J; bases not matched to a gene: 13. From germline, CDR1 is LNHDA and CDR2 SQIVND (reference sequence). CDR3 size: 18 residues. This TCR was recovered from an adult with rheumatoid arthritis. Sequenced: CD8+ T cells sorted from blood. The chain links TRBV19 to TRBJ1-3, with TRBD1 matching 7 bases. CDR3 sequence: CASSPGGGQVDSGNTIYF. The DNA of the CDR3 is TGTGCCAGTAGTCCCGGTGGTGGACAGGTCGACTCTGGAAACACCATATATTTT. The entire variable domain, with the rest obtained from reference TRBV19 and TRBJ1-3, is as follows: DGGITQSPKYLFRKEGQNVTLSCEQNLNHDAMYWYRQDPGQGLRLIYYSQIVNDFQKGDIAEGYSVSREKKESFPLTVTSAQKNPTAFYLCASSPGGGQVDSGNTIYFGEGSWLTVV.